Described below is a single T cell receptor beta chain sequence and its context. Documented time point: blood 4 weeks post-SBRT, at nephrectomy. Treatment here: 15 Gy SBRT to primary tumor, nephrectomy 4 weeks later. Germline CDR1 SGHRS, CDR2 YFSETQ. The CDR3 is made up of 16 amino acids. The V end was cut by 1 base, the J end by 0 bases, with 11 bases between. This specimen belongs to a study of radiation and T cells in renal cell carcinoma. Generated by immunoSEQ multiplex PCR, the TCRdb table keeps only in-frame clones and is missing some. Here the sample spans about 100,000 clones, roughly 82% being singletons.

This chain joins TRBV5-1 and TRBJ1-3; no firm D call. The TCR originated in a man in his fifties or sixties with renal cell carcinoma. The input for sequencing was blood, taken from a patient whose treatment included radiotherapy and nephrectomy. This chain's CDR3 is CASSLFSGLSGNTIYF. The CDR3 coding sequence is TGCGCCAGCAGCTTGTTTTCAGGTCTCTCTGGAAACACCATATATTTT.